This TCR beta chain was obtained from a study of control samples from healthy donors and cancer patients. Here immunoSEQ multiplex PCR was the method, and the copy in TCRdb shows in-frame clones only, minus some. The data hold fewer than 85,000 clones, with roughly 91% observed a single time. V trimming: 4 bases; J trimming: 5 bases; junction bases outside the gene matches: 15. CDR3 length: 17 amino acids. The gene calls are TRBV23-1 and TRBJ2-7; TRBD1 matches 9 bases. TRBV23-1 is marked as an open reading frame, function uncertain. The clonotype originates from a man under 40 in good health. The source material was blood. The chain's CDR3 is CASSLNFKGQGHNEQYF. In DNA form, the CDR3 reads TGCGCCAGCAGTCTCAATTTTAAGGGACAGGGTCACAACGAGCAGTACTTC.